This T cell receptor beta chain is from a study of T cells in Graves' hyperthyroidism and ophthalmopathy. The J segment lost 7 bases and the V segment lost 5 bases, leaving 10 bases of the junction unmatched. This CDR3 is built from 15 residues. Germline CDR1 reads MNHNS; CDR2 reads SASEGT. RNA transcripts were the template for amplifying TCR beta CDR3 regions. RT-PCR in the first round (using the HTBI primer set) targeted the TCR CDR3. TCRdb called the multiplex PCR reads again in MiXCR, with one record for every CDR3 protein. The table includes about 530,000 distinct CDR3 sequences, roughly 18% detected once. About this clonotype: A much larger clone lies a single base off, so this may be a read error.

Ophthalmopathy cases met thresholds of Clinical Activity Score at least 3, NOSPECS grade at least 4 and duration under 3 months. Clinical symptoms, serum thyroxine, TRAb, thyroid ultrasound and orbital computed tomography established diagnosis. Sequenced sample: blood. This receptor was obtained from a woman aged 18-29 years with Graves' ophthalmopathy. The chain uses TRBV6-1 and TRBJ1-2, with 10 bases lining up with TRBD1. The CDR3 DNA sequence: TGTGCCAGCAGTCGACAGGGGGCTGGGGACTGTGGCTACACCTTC. It specifies CASSRQGAGDCGYTF.